This T cell receptor (beta chain) originates from a study of synovial regulatory T cells in juvenile arthritis. Study overall: Six patients were on methotrexate and a few were untreated.

The length of the CDR3 is 16 residues. DNA is not on record. Germline lookup yields CDR1 MDHEN and CDR2 SYDVKM. In the case of this clone: Its antigen is currently unknown.

Study-wide results and caveats: TCR diversity was lower in inflammation-associated blood Treg cells than in other blood Treg cells.

Here immunoSEQ multiplex PCR was the method, and the copy in TCRdb shows in-frame clones only, minus some. The sample data list approximately 7,100 clones. This chain links TRBV28 with TRBJ2-1; lacking DNA, the TRBD1 call made by TCRdb goes unchecked. Sequenced material: Treg cells from blood. Documented subset: remaining (HLA-DR-negative) circulating blood Treg cells. The TCR sequence derives from a donor younger than 30 with juvenile idiopathic arthritis. The CDR3 sequence: CASSWAGVRFRSEQFF.